Listed below are T cell receptor beta chains from one sample, sequenced in a study of blood T cell repertoires in COVID-19. Generated by immunoSEQ multiplex PCR, the TCRdb table keeps only in-frame clones and is missing some. This sample has about 120,000 clones; 80% to 90% occur once, and the top ten carry around a quarter. Sequencing was carried out using peripheral blood. The receptor source for this set is a man in his 70s with active or convalescent COVID-19. Each CDR3 is given with its conserved first and last residue. The D gene is left open where the match is weak. The size of a clone is reported for some rows only, either as once, few or many, or as a class for expanded clones.

size	V	J	D	DNA	CDR3
NA	TRBV7-2	TRBJ1-6	NA	TGTGCCAGCAGCTCCCTGGTTCTGGATGGAGCACCCCTCCACTTT	CASSSLVLDGAPLHF
once	TRBV29-1	TRBJ2-7	TRBD2	TGCAGCGTTGCTAGCGGGACTTACGAGCAGTACTTC	CSVASGTYEQYF
NA	TRBV19	TRBJ1-4	NA	TGTGCCAGTAGTGGCGGTGGGAGGCAGGAAAAACTGTTTTTT	CASSGGGRQEKLFF
NA	TRBV6-5	TRBJ2-5	TRBD1	TGTGCCCTCCGAAGGGGGCTACGGGAGACCCAGTACTTC	CALRRGLRETQYF
few	TRBV28	TRBJ1-2	TRBD1	TGTGCCAGCAGTTTCCTACAGGGGGCTGCTGGCTACACCTTC	CASSFLQGAAGYTF
NA	TRBV18	TRBJ2-6	TRBD1	TGTGCCAGCGGCCGGGACAGGGTTACTGGGGCCAACGTCCTGACTTTC	CASGRDRVTGANVLTF
once	TRBV7-2	TRBJ1-2	TRBD1	TGTGCCAGCAGCTTGGGACAGTTCTATGGCTACACCTTC	CASSLGQFYGYTF
NA	TRBV10-2	TRBJ2-3	NA	TGCGCCGGAAAGGGGGTTAGAACAGATACGCAGTATTTT	CAGKGVRTDTQYF
NA	TRBV27	TRBJ2-1	TRBD2	TGTGCCAGCCAAGGGTGGGAGGGCCAGGATGAGCAGTTCTTC	CASQGWEGQDEQFF
NA	TRBV25-1	TRBJ1-6	NA	TGTGCCAGCAAGGACAGCCCTTCCTATAATTCACCCCTCCACTTT	CASKDSPSYNSPLHF
once	TRBV7-3	TRBJ2-1	NA	TGTGCCAGCAGCTTAACAGCCAACAATGAGCAGTTCTTC	CASSLTANNEQFF
NA	TRBV6-4	TRBJ2-6	NA	TGTGCCAGCAGTGACTCCGGTGCCAGGGTCCTGACTTTC	CASSDSGARVLTF
NA	TRBV19	TRBJ1-2	TRBD1	TGTGCCAGTAGTCTACCGGGACAGGGCAACTATGGCTACACCTTC	CASSLPGQGNYGYTF
NA	TRBV7-2	TRBJ2-3	NA	TGTGCCAGCAGCTTAGACTTCACAGATACGCAGTATTTT	CASSLDFTDTQYF
NA	TRBV15	TRBJ1-6	NA	TGTGCCACCAGCAGAGAGGGGACACTGGATTCACCCCTCCACTTT	CATSREGTLDSPLHF
NA	TRBV9	TRBJ1-6	TRBD1	TGTGCCAGCAGCGTACGCCAGGGGGTCAATTCACCCCTCCACTTT	CASSVRQGVNSPLHF
once	TRBV19	TRBJ2-2	TRBD2	TGTGCCAGTAGTAAGATCTCGAGCGGGGCCGGGGAGCTGTTTTTT	CASSKISSGAGELFF
NA	TRBV7-2	TRBJ1-2	NA	TGTGCCAGCAGCCCCGCTACCAACTATGGCTACACCTTC	CASSPATNYGYTF
NA	TRBV7-9	TRBJ1-1	NA	TGTGCCAGCAGCCTCCTAGGTGGTGTGAACACTGAAGCTTTCTTT	CASSLLGGVNTEAFF
NA	TRBV13	TRBJ1-4	NA	TGTGCCAGCAGTAATAAGGGGGGGCGGAGTGAAAAACTGTTTTTT	CASSNKGGRSEKLFF
NA	TRBV5-1	TRBJ2-7	TRBD2	TGCGCCAGCAGCTTGCTAGCGGGAGGTTATGAGCAGTACTTC	CASSLLAGGYEQYF
NA	TRBV7-2	TRBJ2-5	TRBD2	TGTGCCAGCAGCTTAGGTTCGCGGGGGCAAGAGACCCAGTACTTC	CASSLGSRGQETQYF
once	TRBV30	TRBJ1-2	NA	TGTGCCTGGAGTGGAGGGGAGGGCGGCTACACCTTC	CAWSGGEGGYTF
NA	TRBV6-5	TRBJ1-1	TRBD1	TGTGCCACCGAGGGGGCTGGGAACACTGAAGCTTTCTTT	CATEGAGNTEAFF
NA	TRBV18	TRBJ2-7	NA	TGTGCCAGCTCACCAGAGACAGCCTACGAGCAGTACTTC	CASSPETAYEQYF
NA	TRBV28	TRBJ1-2	TRBD1	TGTGCCAGCAGTCCAAGGGGACAGGGCTATGGCTACACCTTC	CASSPRGQGYGYTF
NA	TRBV2	TRBJ2-7	NA	TGTGCCAGCAGTGAAGCGAACAGTCGTTACGAGCAGTACTTC	CASSEANSRYEQYF
NA	TRBV25-1	TRBJ1-5	NA	TGTGCCAGCAGTCCGCCAGGGAGCAATCAGCCCCAGCATTTT	CASSPPGSNQPQHF
once	TRBV7-2	TRBJ1-6	TRBD1	TGTGCCAGCAGCCCCATGACAGGGGGAAATTCACCCCTCCACTTT	CASSPMTGGNSPLHF
NA	TRBV7-8	TRBJ2-7	NA	TGTGCCAGCAGCACGGATCAGAGGTACGAGCAGTACTTC	CASSTDQRYEQYF
NA	TRBV9	TRBJ2-7	TRBD1	TGTGCCAGCAGCGCCCGACAGGGCTCCTCCTACGAGCAGTACTTC	CASSARQGSSYEQYF
NA	TRBV3-1/TRBV3-2	TRBJ2-5	TRBD1	TGTGCCAGCAGCCAAGTGATGGGCCAGGGGGCCAAGACCCAGTACTTC	CASSQVMGQGAKTQYF
NA	TRBV27	TRBJ1-2	TRBD1	TGTGCCAGCAGCTTGGGACAGGGAAGATATGGCTACACCTTC	CASSLGQGRYGYTF
NA	TRBV4-2	TRBJ1-2	NA	TGTGCCAGCAGCCAAGGGCGAACAGTCACCTATGGCTACACCTTC	CASSQGRTVTYGYTF
NA	TRBV4-1	TRBJ2-1	TRBD2	TGCGCCAGCAGCCGCGACTCTCTCGGCGGGGGGTCCTACAATGAGCAGTTCTTC	CASSRDSLGGGSYNEQFF
NA	TRBV6-5	TRBJ2-1	NA	TGTGCCAGCAGTTACTCGAGGCCAACGAGGAATGAGCAGTTCTTC	CASSYSRPTRNEQFF
NA	TRBV13	TRBJ1-3	TRBD1	TGTGCCAGCAGCCTCGGACAGGGAGGTGGAAACACCATATATTTT	CASSLGQGGGNTIYF
NA	TRBV16	TRBJ1-1	NA	TGTGCCAGCAGCCCATTTCAAGGGAGTGACACTGAAGCTTTCTTT	CASSPFQGSDTEAFF
few	TRBV18	TRBJ1-1	NA	TGTGCCAGCTCATGGGCCAGGAACACTGAAGCTTTCTTT	CASSWARNTEAFF
NA	TRBV19	TRBJ1-1	TRBD1	TGTGCCAGTAGTATTAGTAGCGGACAGGGGGCGAACACTGAAGCTTTCTTT	CASSISSGQGANTEAFF
NA	TRBV7-9	TRBJ2-1	NA	TGTGCCAGCAGCTTAGACACATACAATGAGCAGTTCTTC	CASSLDTYNEQFF
NA	TRBV28	TRBJ1-1	NA	TGTGCCAGCAGTCGGGGTGGAAGCACTGAAGCTTTCTTT	CASSRGGSTEAFF
few	TRBV6-6	TRBJ2-2	TRBD1	TGTGCCAGCAGTTACGGGACAGGGGGCATCGGGGAGCTGTTTTTT	CASSYGTGGIGELFF
NA	TRBV5-1	TRBJ2-3	TRBD1	TGCGCCAGCAGCGGGACAGGGTTAAGGTATTTT	CASSGTGLRYF
NA	TRBV11-2	TRBJ2-1	NA	TGTGCCAGCAGCTTGGGATTGCGGGACCCCAGGACCTACAATGAGCAGTTCTTC	CASSLGLRDPRTYNEQFF
NA	TRBV6-4	TRBJ2-1	TRBD2	TGTGCCAGCAGTGAATCAGCGGGAGGCCACAATGAGCAGTTCTTC	CASSESAGGHNEQFF
NA	TRBV12-3/TRBV12-4	TRBJ1-2	NA	TGTGCCAGCAGTACAGGGCCCGGATATGGCTACACCTTC	CASSTGPGYGYTF
NA	TRBV6-5	TRBJ1-4	NA	TGTGCCAGCAGTTATAACAGGAATGAAAAACTGTTTTTT	CASSYNRNEKLFF
NA	TRBV18	TRBJ1-1	TRBD1	TGTGCCAGCTCACCAAACAGACAGGGCTCTGAAGCTTTCTTT	CASSPNRQGSEAFF
NA	TRBV5-4	TRBJ2-7	TRBD1	TGTGCCAGCAGCTTTGTTCGACAGGGTCAGGACGAGCAGTACTTC	CASSFVRQGQDEQYF
NA	TRBV6-6	TRBJ2-7	TRBD2	TGTGCCAGCAGTTACATTAGCGGGAGCTCCTACGAGCAGTACTTC	CASSYISGSSYEQYF